The 14 T cell receptor beta chains given below trace back to one sample, sequenced in a study of blood T cells in healthy people across ages. Combining a sample-barcoded 5' primer with a J-beta primer mix, a second PCR ran for roughly 7 to 12 cycles. TCRdb re-analysed the 5' RACE reads in MiXCR, keeping a single row per CDR3 protein. The table records about 670,000 distinct CDR3 sequences, 40% to 65% of them present only once. What was sequenced was blood. These receptors all come from a woman aged 80 or over in good health.

This clonotype showed up just once. This chain connects TRBV29-1 to TRBJ2-5, with D possibly being TRBD2 (5 bases). Per germline, CDR1 SQVTM and CDR2 ANQGSEA. CDR3 length equals 13 residues. V lost 6 bases and J lost 2, with 13 bases in between. In nucleotides, the CDR3 is TGCAGCGTAAGATGGAGGTCTCAAGAGACCCAGTACTTC. Amino acids: CSVRWRSQETQYF.

V and J are TRBV18 and TRBJ1-5, with D possibly TRBD1 on 5 matching bases. The germline V gene has CDR1 KGHSH and CDR2 LQKENI. V was cut by 3 bases and J by 6 bases, with 15 bases left in between. This CDR3 region has 15 residues. Here the CDR3 reads CASSPPAGIGQPQHF. CDR3 in DNA: TGTGCCAGCTCACCCCCGGCAGGGATTGGTCAGCCCCAGCATTTT.

About this clonotype itself: A much larger clonotype is one base distant, so this may be a read error. This chain connects TRBV7-2 to TRBJ1-4; the D is unclear. V was clipped by 5 bases and J by 8 bases, with 21 bases between them. This CDR3 comprises 16 residues. Germline CDR1 and CDR2: SGHTA and FQGNSA. Here the CDR3 reads CASSPSDDPLGEKLFF. CDR3 in DNA: TGTGCCAGCAGCCCATCAGATGACCCCTTAGGGGAAAAACTGTTTTTT. Using reference TRBV7-2 and TRBJ1-4 for the parts outside the CDR3, the full variable domain is GAGVSQSPSNKVTEKGKDVELRCDPISGHTALYWYRQSLGQGLEFLIYFQGNSAPDKSGLPSDRFSAERTGGSVSTLTIQRTQQEDSAVYLCASSPSDDPLGEKLFFGSGTQLSVL.

This clonotype appeared many times. The chain employs TRBV10-3 and TRBJ1-4; TRBD1 is a possible D gene (5 bases). The CDR3 is made up of 15 amino acids. The V end was cut by 4 bases, the J end by 0 bases, with 9 bases between. Germline CDR1 is ENHRY and CDR2 is SYGVKD. CDR3 loop: CAISGGLATNEKLFF. CDR3 coding DNA: TGTGCCATCAGTGGGGGACTAGCAACTAATGAAAAACTGTTTTTT.

The J gene is TRBJ2-1, the V gene TRBV11-2, with TRBD2 as a possible D gene (5 bases). The CDR3 sequence is 16 residues long. Trimming took off 5 bases at V and 0 bases at J, with 14 bases between the two ends. Germline CDR1 reads SGHAT; CDR2 reads FQNNGV. In DNA form, the CDR3 reads TGTGCCAGCAGCCCACGGGGTCGGCCCTCCTACAATGAGCAGTTCTTC. It encodes CASSPRGRPSYNEQFF.

Of note for this clonotype: This clone may be a read error of a much larger clone one base away. CDR3 nucleotide sequence: TGTGCCAGCAGTATCCAGGGTGGTTCACCCCTCCACTTT. Translating it yields CASSIQGGSPLHF. The chain has TRBV7-2 and TRBJ1-6; tentative D call: TRBD1 (5 bases). The CDR3 is 13 amino acids. Germline V gene sequence: CDR1 SGHTA, CDR2 FQGNSA. Trimming left V 6 bases short and J 9 bases short, with 12 bases between.

This clonotype was detected a few times. The chain combines TRBV15 with TRBJ2-7; 7 bases align to TRBD1. Germline V gene sequence: CDR1 LNHNV, CDR2 YYDKDF (reference sequence). After removal of 0 bases from V and 5 bases from J, the junction contained 13 bases not matched to a gene. The CDR3 is 17 residues long. Written as DNA, the CDR3 is TGTGCCACCAGCAGAGATCTCGCTTACGACAGGGCCCACGAGCAGTACTTC. Translating it yields CATSRDLAYDRAHEQYF.

As concerns this clonotype: An end of the junction does not agree with germline; a read error may underlie this. V and J are TRBV6-4 and TRBJ1-1; 10 positions match TRBD1. In germline, CDR1 is MRHNA, CDR2 SNTAGT. The CDR3 runs 16 residues. CDR3 amino acids: CASSAGTGDVNTKAFF. CDR3 nucleotides: TGTGCCAGCAGCGCCGGGACAGGGGACGTTAACACTAAAGCTTTCTTT.

In its sample, this clonotype was seen many times. V is TRBV28 and J is TRBJ2-7; a weak D match, TRBD1 (5 bases). CDR1 is MDHEN and CDR2 is SYDVKM in the germline V gene. Trimming removed 7 bases at V and 4 bases at J, with 14 bases between. The CDR3 runs to 13 residues. This chain's CDR3 is CASMGPTSYEQYF. The CDR3 DNA sequence: TGTGCCAGCATGGGGCCAACGTCATACGAGCAGTACTTC.

J is TRBJ1-2 and V is TRBV7-2; TRBD1 matches 7 bases. The germline CDR1 and CDR2 sequences are SGHTA and FQGNSA. The CDR3 is made up of 14 amino acids. Unmatched junction bases numbered 12, after V lost 6 bases and J lost 8 bases. The CDR3 nucleotides are TGTGCCAGCAGTCAAGGGTACAGGGGTTGGGGCTACACCTTC. This gives the protein CASSQGYRGWGYTF.

This clonotype was recorded many times. The chain employs TRBV6-5 and TRBJ1-5; D gene unclear. Looked up from germline, CDR1 is MNHEY and CDR2 is SVGAGI. This CDR3 is built from 14 residues. Trimming removed 6 bases at V and 3 bases at J, with 12 bases between. The CDR3 is CASSLRADNQPQHF. CDR3 nucleotides: TGTGCCAGCAGCCTACGGGCGGACAATCAGCCCCAGCATTTT.

The rearrangement joins TRBV10-3 to TRBJ2-6; 8 positions agree with TRBD1. CDR1 is ENHRY and CDR2 is SYGVKD in the germline V gene. The J segment lost 2 bases and the V segment lost 5 bases, leaving 14 bases of the junction unmatched. This CDR3 is built from 19 residues. The chain's CDR3 is CAISLRGTGSITGANVLTF. Here the CDR3 DNA reads TGTGCCATCAGTCTTCGGGGGACAGGCTCAATCACTGGGGCCAACGTCCTGACTTTC.

This clonotype was observed at least ten times. The chain is built from TRBV29-1 and TRBJ1-1; D gene uncertain. The CDR3 is 13 residues long. CDR1 and CDR2 (germline): SQVTM, ANQGSEA. V was clipped by 3 bases and J by 1 base, with 9 bases between them. The CDR3 reads CSVDGQRNTEAFF. As DNA, the CDR3 is TGCAGCGTTGATGGGCAAAGGAACACTGAAGCTTTCTTT.

Points on this clonotype: A single base separates this from a much larger clone, so it may be a read error. The CDR3 protein is CASTTIQSYNEQFF. Written as DNA, the CDR3 is TGTGCCAGCACGACGATTCAATCCTACAATGAGCAGTTCTTC. The J gene is TRBJ2-1, the V gene TRBV3-1; D not certain. The V and J ends lost 7 bases and 1 base respectively, with 11 bases between them. The CDR3 runs 14 residues. Germline V gives CDR1 LGHDT, CDR2 YNNKEL (reference sequence).